The rows below give T cell receptor beta chains drawn from one sample of a study of T-cell memory formation after mild COVID-19. TCRdb passed the 5' RACE reads through MiXCR, listing each CDR3 protein once. The repertoire has about 210,000 distinct CDR3 sequences, roughly 10% of them found once; the top ten carry 3% to 3.5%. Specimen: PBMCs or a T cell subset sorted from them (not recorded which). The source of these receptors is a man aged 18-30 years who had mild COVID-19 (a few samples of this study predate the infection). Cell type and time point are not known. Each CDR3 is given with its conserved first and last residue. The order of the fields is V gene, D gene, clone size, J gene, CDR3 protein, CDR3 DNA. The D gene is left open where the match is weak. Size tells how often a clone was seen (once, few, many) or the class of an expanded clone, and some rows leave it out.

TRBV20-1	-	few	TRBJ2-3	CSARDMTGWSTDTQYF	TGCAGTGCTAGAGATATGACAGGCTGGAGCACAGATACGCAGTATTTT
TRBV24-1	TRBD2	few	TRBJ2-3	CATSDRRGGDTQYF	TGTGCCACCAGTGATCGGAGGGGAGGGGATACGCAGTATTTT
TRBV7-9	TRBD1	-	TRBJ1-2	CASSSWTGPQGYTF	TGTGCCAGCAGCTCTTGGACAGGGCCTCAGGGCTACACCTTC
TRBV5-1	TRBD1	-	TRBJ2-2	CASSLGPRTGIGELFF	TGCGCCAGCAGCTTGGGCCCCCGGACAGGGATCGGGGAGCTGTTTTTT
TRBV7-7	TRBD2	-	TRBJ2-5	CASSLTERGLPGTQYF	TGTGCCAGCAGCTTAACGGAGCGGGGGCTCCCAGGAACCCAGTACTTC
TRBV7-9	-	-	TRBJ2-3	CASSQTGLTDTQYF	TGTGCCAGCAGCCAGACGGGCCTCACAGATACGCAGTATTTT
TRBV7-2	-	few	TRBJ1-6	CASSLDISYNSPLHF	TGTGCCAGCAGCTTGGACATCTCCTATAATTCACCCCTCCACTTT
TRBV7-9	-	few	TRBJ2-5	CASSPRGQREETQYF	TGTGCCAGCAGCCCGCGGGGACAGCGAGAAGAGACCCAGTACTTC
TRBV5-1	-	few	TRBJ1-2	CASSVSTGNYGYTF	TGCGCCAGCAGCGTTTCTACGGGGAACTATGGCTACACCTTC
TRBV6-2/TRBV6-3	TRBD1	few	TRBJ1-2	CASRPPGQGPGYTF	TGTGCCAGCAGGCCACCCGGACAGGGGCCTGGCTACACCTTC
TRBV7-8	TRBD2	-	TRBJ2-5	CASSGTSGGTQYF	TGTGCCAGCAGCGGAACTAGCGGGGGGACCCAGTACTTC
TRBV20-1	-	few	TRBJ1-1	CRGVGGARTEAFF	TGCAGAGGGGTGGGAGGGGCGAGGACTGAAGCTTTCTTT
TRBV12-3/TRBV12-4	-	few	TRBJ1-5	CASSSAGAPQHF	TGTGCCAGCAGTTCCGCAGGGGCGCCCCAGCATTTT
TRBV4-1	-	many	TRBJ1-6	CASSQDRGAHNSPLHF	TGCGCCAGCAGCCAAGATCGGGGGGCTCATAATTCACCCCTCCACTTT
TRBV7-2	-	few	TRBJ1-3	CASSLRTIPGNTIYF	TGTGCCAGCAGCCTCAGGACAATCCCGGGAAACACCATATATTTT
TRBV6-5	-	-	TRBJ1-1	CASNRGMNTEAFF	TGTGCCAGCAATCGGGGCATGAACACTGAAGCTTTCTTT
TRBV20-1	TRBD2	few	TRBJ2-3	CSATLRGGPRTDTQYF	TGCAGTGCTACTTTGCGGGGGGGCCCGCGCACAGATACGCAGTATTTT
TRBV12-3/TRBV12-4	-	many	TRBJ2-3	CASRQLGGPTDTQYF	TGTGCCAGCAGGCAACTAGGGGGTCCCACAGATACGCAGTATTTT
TRBV11-3	TRBD2	-	TRBJ2-2	CASSRGVGELFF	TGTGCCAGCAGCCGGGGGGTCGGGGAGCTGTTTTTT
TRBV7-2	-	-	TRBJ2-3	CASSFKGYADTQYF	TGTGCCAGCAGCTTCAAGGGGTATGCAGATACGCAGTATTTT
TRBV7-9	TRBD1	many	TRBJ1-2	CASSLLGRGRHGYTF	TGTGCCAGCAGCTTACTCGGCAGGGGGCGTCATGGCTACACCTTC
TRBV18	TRBD2	-	TRBJ2-7	CASSPASGARYEQYF	TGTGCCAGCTCACCAGCTAGCGGGGCCCGGTACGAGCAGTACTTC
TRBV15	TRBD1	few	TRBJ2-7	CATSVRDSGSYEQYF	TGTGCCACCAGCGTCCGGGACAGTGGGTCCTACGAGCAGTACTTC
TRBV7-2	TRBD2	-	TRBJ2-3	CASSLGLAGGIDTQYF	TGTGCCAGCAGCTTGGGACTAGCGGGGGGAATAGATACGCAGTATTTT
TRBV20-1	-	-	TRBJ1-5	CSARDGGRVYSNQPQHF	TGCAGTGCTAGAGATGGCGGGAGGGTCTATAGCAATCAGCCCCAGCATTTT
TRBV3-1	-	few	TRBJ1-2	CASSQEDYGYTF	TGTGCCAGCAGCCAAGAAGACTATGGCTACACCTTC
TRBV12-3/TRBV12-4	TRBD1	-	TRBJ2-3	CATGGTGYPDTQYF	TGTGCCACCGGTGGGACAGGGTATCCAGATACGCAGTATTTT
TRBV6-5	-	-	TRBJ2-2	CASSYFWRGANTGELFF	TGTGCCAGCAGTTACTTCTGGCGCGGGGCGAACACCGGGGAGCTGTTTTTT
TRBV4-2	TRBD1	-	TRBJ1-3	CASTPSWSPGGDAGNTIYF	TGTGCCAGCACCCCTTCTTGGTCACCAGGGGGTGACGCTGGAAACACCATATATTTT
TRBV7-9	TRBD1	few	TRBJ1-4	CASSFGQGRGSNEKLFF	TGTGCCAGCAGCTTCGGACAGGGGCGAGGGTCTAATGAAAAACTGTTTTTT
TRBV5-5	-	few	TRBJ1-2	CASSLRGAGYGYTF	TGTGCCAGCAGCTTGCGGGGAGCGGGCTATGGCTACACCTTC